Each of the 23 T cell receptor beta chains below was sequenced from the same sample in a study of T cells in Graves' hyperthyroidism and ophthalmopathy (dated by TCRdb to 2018 to 2020). The library was made by multiplex PCR. Sequencing was carried out with an Illumina HiSeq 2000. The TCR beta CDR3 regions were amplified from the RNA transcripts. A first-round RT-PCR of the TCR CDR3 used the HTBI primer set with the Qiagen OneStep RT-PCR kit. TCRdb cleaned the public reads at Q25 with fastp, built clones with MiXCR and kept in-frame beta chains. Rows matching on CDR3 protein sequence are summarized as one entry with the most common DNA and genes. This sample gives 650,000 to 800,000 distinct CDR3 sequences in total; 45% of them show up just once. The ten largest account for about 7% of the sample. Sequences were obtained from peripheral blood or thyroid tissue (not recorded which). The origin of the receptors is an adult man with Graves' disease, either hyperthyroidism or ophthalmopathy (not recorded which).

In this sample, this clonotype turned up many times. CDR3 amino acids: CASSAGTGIKKYF. CDR3 nucleotides: TGTGCCAGCAGTGCCGGGACAGGGATAAAAAAGTACTTC. The chain has TRBV2 and TRBJ2-7, with 9 bases aligning to TRBD1. The junction had 9 bases not matched to a gene; V was cut back by 4 bases and J by 11 bases. The CDR3 totals 13 residues. In germline, CDR1 is SNHLY, CDR2 FYNNEI. Using reference TRBV2 and TRBJ2-7 for the parts outside the CDR3, the full variable domain is EPEVTQTPSHQVTQMGQEVILRCVPISNHLYFYWYRQILGQKVEFLVSFYNNEISEKSEIFDDQFSVERPDGSNFTLKIRSTKLEDSAMYFCASSAGTGIKKYFGPGTRLTVT.

The chain uses TRBV12-3 or TRBV12-4 and TRBJ1-4, with TRBD1 as a possible D gene (5 bases). The CDR3 covers 14 residues. V lost 1 base and J 7 bases, leaving 10 bases between the germline ends. For the CDR3, the DNA is TGTGCCAGCAGTTTAGGGGGGACGAGTGAAAAACTGTTTTTT. Residues: CASSLGGTSEKLFF.

Only a few counts were recorded for this clonotype. The chain has TRBV7-3 and TRBJ1-6, with TRBD1 as a possible D gene (6 bases). Germline V gene sequence: CDR1 SGHTA, CDR2 FQGTGA. CDR3 length: 18 amino acids. V was cut by 5 bases and J by 0 bases, with 17 bases left in between. The CDR3 spells CASSRTLGGSSYNSPLHF. As DNA, the CDR3 is TGTGCCAGCAGCCGGACACTAGGGGGGAGCTCCTATAATTCACCCCTCCACTTT.

This clonotype occurred once. The rearrangement joins TRBV15 to TRBJ1-1, with D possibly matching TRBD1 (6 bases). The V gene's germline CDR1 is LNHNV and CDR2 YYDKDF (reference sequence). The CDR3 loop spans 16 amino acids. V gave up 7 bases and J gave up 4 bases, with 22 bases separating them. CDR3 sequence reads: CATTQRGGWEGTEAFF. As DNA, the CDR3 is TGTGCCACCACCCAAAGGGGGGGGTGGGAGGGCACTGAAGCTTTCTTT.

Note on this clonotype: A read error may produce the germline difference seen at one junction end. V usage is TRBV7-8 and J usage is TRBJ1-2, with no clear D. CDR1 and CDR2 (germline): SGHVS, FQNEAQ. The length of the CDR3 is 12 residues. Written as DNA, the CDR3 is TGTGCCAGCAGCCTAGCACTTGGCGGCTACACCTTC. It codes for CASSLALGGYTF.

V gene TRBV20-1 combines with J gene TRBJ2-7, with 10 bases lining up with TRBD2. From germline, CDR1 is DFQATT and CDR2 SNEGSKA (reference sequence). CDR3 length equals 16 residues. Trimming cost V 2 bases and J 1 base; bases outside gene matches: 8. The CDR3 DNA reads as TGCAGTGCTAGACTAGCGGGAGCTTCCCAATCCTACGAGCAGTACTTC. Protein product: CSARLAGASQSYEQYF.

The rearrangement joins TRBV24-1 to TRBJ2-7; TRBD1 might be the D (6 bases). This CDR3 has 12 residues. Germline V lookup: CDR1 KGHDR, CDR2 SFDVKD. The V end was cut by 3 bases, the J end by 6 bases, with 8 bases between. CDR3: CATSDVQGEQYF. The CDR3 bases are TGTGCCACCAGTGATGTACAGGGCGAGCAGTACTTC.

For this clonotype: A much larger clone differs by one base, so this may be a read error. The chain uses TRBV25-1 and TRBJ1-2; possibly TRBD1 for D (6 bases). The germline V and J ends were trimmed by 0 bases and 8 bases, with 10 bases remaining between them. CDR1 and CDR2 (germline): MGHDK, SYGVNS. CDR3 size: 13 residues. CDR3 region: CASSEYPGGGYTF. The CDR3, as DNA: TGTGCCAGCAGTGAATATCCCGGGGGCGGCTACACCTTC.

This clonotype showed up just a few times. The chain joins TRBV5-1 to TRBJ1-6, with D hard to call. The germline V and J ends were trimmed by 4 bases and 1 base, with 9 bases remaining between them. Germline lookup yields CDR1 SGHRS and CDR2 YFSETQ. The CDR3 length is 15 residues. For the CDR3, the DNA is TGCGCCAGCAGCCGAGAGGGATCCTATAATTCACCCCTCCACTTT. Its translation: CASSREGSYNSPLHF.

Of note for this clonotype: The junction departs from the called germline gene at one end, perhaps through a read error. The chain is built from TRBV20-1 and TRBJ1-1; 10 nucleotides agree with TRBD1. This CDR3 region has 15 residues. Germline assignment: CDR1 DFQATT and CDR2 SNEGSKA (reference sequence). The CDR3 sequence is CSARWTGGQNAEAFF. CDR3 in DNA: TGCAGTGCTAGGTGGACAGGGGGGCAGAACGCTGAAGCTTTCTTT.

The chain is built from TRBV2 and TRBJ1-2, with D unclear. The V gene's germline CDR1 is SNHLY and CDR2 FYNNEI. V was cut by 5 bases and J by 7 bases, with 11 bases left in between. The CDR3 loop spans 12 amino acids. Written as DNA, the CDR3 is TGTGCCAGCAGTAATCCGTTGAGTGGCTACACCTTC. Translated: CASSNPLSGYTF.

To note about this clonotype: A much more abundant neighbour one base away suggests this may be a read error. The J gene is TRBJ2-2, the V gene TRBV29-1; 10 bases map to TRBD2. Germline V gene data show CDR1 as SQVTM and CDR2 as ANQGSEA. J gave up 0 bases and V 4 bases, and 5 bases lay outside the gene matches. This CDR3 is 16 amino acids long. CDR3 sequence (DNA): TGCAGCGTTGCTGGTAGCGGGAGGCCGAACACCGGGGAGCTGTTTTTT. Translating it yields CSVAGSGRPNTGELFF.

This clonotype was picked up one time. A junction boundary mismatches the germline segment, possibly from a read error. The chain recombines TRBV10-3 with TRBJ2-7; 11 bases map to TRBD1. Germline V gives CDR1 ENHRY, CDR2 SYGVKD. The CDR3 runs to 15 residues. The CDR3 region has the DNA TGTCCCATCAGCGAGGGACAGGGGGATTTCTACGAGCAGTACTTC. Translating it yields CPISEGQGDFYEQYF.

This chain joins TRBV24-1 and TRBJ2-5; D is perhaps TRBD1 (5 bases). The V end was cut by 1 base, the J end by 5 bases, with 13 bases between. The CDR3 contains 15 residues. CDR1 is KGHDR and CDR2 is SFDVKD in the germline V gene. In DNA, the CDR3 is TGTGCCACCAGTGATTTCTCCAGGGTCGGCGAGACCCAGTACTTC. Its translation is CATSDFSRVGETQYF.

The rearrangement uses TRBV20-1 and TRBJ2-7; 10 nucleotides line up with TRBD1. Losses at the gene ends were 2 bases for V and 4 bases for J; bases not matched to a gene: 8. This CDR3 has 15 residues. Germline CDR1 and CDR2: DFQATT and SNEGSKA (reference sequence). CDR3 sequence reads: CSARHVGTGAYEQYF. Here the CDR3 DNA reads TGCAGTGCTAGACACGTCGGGACAGGGGCTTACGAGCAGTACTTC.

This chain joins TRBV12-3 or TRBV12-4 and TRBJ1-1; D call uncertain. Trimming took off 3 bases at V and 1 base at J, with 9 bases between the two ends. The CDR3 runs 14 residues. DNA for the CDR3: TGTGCCAGCAGTTTCTCGGCAGGGAACACTGAAGCTTTCTTT. This encodes CASSFSAGNTEAFF.

The rearrangement joins TRBV10-3 to TRBJ2-5, with TRBD1 matching over 10 bases. This CDR3 contains 17 residues. V lost 4 bases, J lost 4 bases, and 12 bases stayed unmatched. Per the germline V gene, CDR1 is ENHRY and CDR2 is SYGVKD. CDR3 residues: CAISGTPTGGKGETQYF. The CDR3 DNA reads TGTGCCATCAGTGGGACACCGACAGGGGGCAAGGGAGAGACCCAGTACTTC.

This clonotype came up once. The chain is built from TRBV29-1 and TRBJ1-2, with D maybe TRBD1 (5 bases). In germline, CDR1 is SQVTM, CDR2 ANQGSEA. Trimming stripped 6 bases from V and 8 bases from J, with 19 bases between. The CDR3 length is 13 residues. Here the CDR3 reads CSVGRQGGRGYTF. For the CDR3, the DNA is TGCAGCGTGGGACGGCAGGGCGGTCGAGGCTACACCTTC.

The CDR3 DNA reads as TGTGCCAGCAGTGAAGGACAGCTCCTGACCTACGAGCAGTACTTC. It codes for CASSEGQLLTYEQYF. This chain links TRBV6-1 with TRBJ2-7; the D gene is possibly TRBD1 (5 bases). CDR3 length equals 15 residues. Trimming shortened V by 1 base and J by 2 bases, and 12 bases separated the two germline ends. Germline V gives CDR1 MNHNS, CDR2 SASEGT.

This clonotype was seen a few times. V usage is TRBV6-6 and J usage is TRBJ1-4, with a tentative D call TRBD1 (5 bases). The CDR3 length is 13 residues. Germline CDR1 is MNHNY and CDR2 is SVGAGI (reference sequence). Trimming took 7 bases from V and 8 from J, leaving 14 bases between them. The CDR3 bases are TGTGCCAGCATCGAAGGGGCGCGGGAAAAACTGTTTTTT. This codes for CASIEGAREKLFF.

This chain connects TRBV10-3 to TRBJ2-5; TRBD2 aligns across 11 bases. CDR1 is ENHRY and CDR2 is SYGVKD in the germline V gene. The V segment lost 4 bases and the J segment 5 bases; nucleotides outside the gene matches: 9. The CDR3 spans 16 residues. In DNA, the CDR3 is TGTGCCATCAGTGCTAAGCTAGGACTAGCGGGCGAGACCCAGTACTTC. It specifies CAISAKLGLAGETQYF.

The sample holds one count of this clonotype. Likely a read error: the CDR3 ends without its conserved phenylalanine or tryptophan. V is TRBV5-1 and J is TRBJ1-6; D gene ambiguous. CDR1 SGHRS and CDR2 YFSETQ come from the germline V gene. The CDR3 totals 14 residues. V was clipped by 6 bases and J by 11 bases, with 18 bases between them. The CDR3 loop reads CASNGIGIGTPLHL. Written as DNA, the CDR3 is TGCGCCAGCAACGGAATCGGGATTGGGACACCCCTCCACCTT.

The rearrangement joins TRBV20-1 to TRBJ2-6; D gene uncertain. CDR1 is DFQATT and CDR2 is SNEGSKA in the germline V gene (reference sequence). V shed 6 bases and J shed 4 bases, with 10 bases lying between them. CDR3 length equals 13 residues. The CDR3 DNA reads TGCAGTGCCCCTGTGCAGGGGGCCAACGTCCTGACTTTC. Translated: CSAPVQGANVLTF.